The subject of this entry is one T cell receptor beta chain. The sample is drawn from a study of T cell changes during pregnancy in multiple sclerosis. The germline V gene encodes CDR1 SEHNR and CDR2 FQNEAQ (reference sequence). The CDR3 has 16 amino acids. V lost 5 bases, J lost 0 bases, and 6 bases stayed unmatched. Measured with immunoSEQ multiplex PCR; TCRdb has only the in-frame clones, and not every one. The sample has 30,000 to 45,000 clones; roughly 91% are singletons. This sequence joins TRBV7-9 and TRBJ2-2; 7 bases map to TRBD2. Here the sequenced sample was CD8+ T cells from peripheral blood mononuclear cells, taken in the second trimester of pregnancy. The clonotype originates from a female donor with multiple sclerosis, enrolled in a pregnancy study. The DNA of the CDR3 is TGTGCCAGCAGCCCGAGGAGCGGGGCGAACACCGGGGAGCTGTTTTTT. It specifies CASSPRSGANTGELFF. The variable domain in full, with the rest retrieved from reference TRBV7-9 and TRBJ2-2, is DTGVSQNPRHKITKRGQNVTFRCDPISEHNRLYWYRQTLGQGPEFLTYFQNEAQLEKSRLLSDRFSAERPKGSFSTLEIQRTEQGDSAMYLCASSPRSGANTGELFFGEGSRLTVL.